The T cell receptor (beta chain) described here comes from a study of cytomegalovirus exposure and HLA in healthy donors (dated by TCRdb to the late 2010s). Some background on the complete study: According to a later analysis, one platform produced both the 110 or so validation repertoires and the 720 or so repertoires of the first cohort. The study aimed to test whether cataloging public T cell receptors could reveal signatures of past pathogen exposure. Along with the approximately 620-subject first cohort, a separate validation cohort of over a hundred different subjects was used. To predict cytomegalovirus infection status, the study brought together high-throughput TCR immunosequencing, statistical association of individual TCRs with disease status, and machine learning.

Taken from cysteine to phenylalanine, the CDR3 has 15 residues. Only the CDR3 DNA stays, 45 bases, in frame from base 1. As encoded in the germline V gene (reference sequence), CDR1 is LNHNV while CDR2 is YYDKDF. A distance of 15 bases separates the germline ends of V and J, which lose 3 bases and 4 bases respectively. What the research found in general, with its limitations: The authors suggested that the approach could potentially be extended to other disease states and immunological phenotypes. The validation cohort had no HLA typing available for a later analysis, so co-occurrence within that cohort was assessed over all 120 repertoires. A total of 164 TCR beta chains were listed by the study as associated with cytomegalovirus. Across donors, most TCR sequences were observed very rarely, whereas some public TCRs were present in many individuals. A few of the identified cytomegalovirus-associated TCR beta chains were confirmed in vitro to be specific for cytomegalovirus antigens. In a later analysis, TCRs clustered in the first cohort were found to also tend to co-occur in the 100 to 150 validation repertoires, with approximately 93% of cluster scores above 0. The classifier was reported to diagnose cytomegalovirus status with high specificity and sensitivity in both the original cohort and the validation cohort.

Separate from the approximately 700-subject first cohort, the validation cohort of 120 subjects was the group to which the donors belonged. Worth noting for this clone: The target of this receptor is not known. Base quality data are lacking; no much larger clone is found one base away.

The library came from the immunoSEQ multiplex PCR assay. Under the source paper's analysis protocol: A statistical classification framework was built for diagnosing cytomegalovirus status from the catalog of TCR beta chain sequences. TCRdb mirrors the immuneACCESS table, restricted to in-frame sequences. Some clones are absent from its copies; in checked studies, under half trace to an unresolved V gene, and the reason for the others is unknown. Clonal size and the V and J genes are those of that table, whereas D and trimming came from the DNA. For this sample there are around 150,000 clones; 84% appear just once. Roughly 10% of the sample comes from the top ten.

The material sequenced was PBMCs. The chain is assembled from TRBV15 and TRBJ2-5; TRBD2 is possibly the D segment (6 matching bases). The TCR originated in a young man in good health and CMV-seropositive. The CDR3 protein: CATSREGGNGETQYF. The sequenced DNA is TGTGCCACCAGCAGGGAGGGCGGTAATGGAGAGACCCAGTACTTC.